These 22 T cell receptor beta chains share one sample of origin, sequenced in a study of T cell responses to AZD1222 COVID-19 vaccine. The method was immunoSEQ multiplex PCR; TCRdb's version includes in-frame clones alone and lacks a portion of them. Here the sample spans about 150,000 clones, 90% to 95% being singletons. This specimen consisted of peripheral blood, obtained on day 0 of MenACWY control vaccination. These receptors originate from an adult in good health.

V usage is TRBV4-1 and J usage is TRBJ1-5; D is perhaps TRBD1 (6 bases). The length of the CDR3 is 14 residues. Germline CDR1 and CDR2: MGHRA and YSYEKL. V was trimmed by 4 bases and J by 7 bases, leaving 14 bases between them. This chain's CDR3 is CASSPYRVWQPQHF. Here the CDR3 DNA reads TGCGCCAGCAGCCCTTACAGGGTCTGGCAGCCCCAGCATTTT.

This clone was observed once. CDR3 in amino acids: CATSRETRNTEAFF. CDR3 bases: TGTGCCACCAGCAGAGAGACCAGGAACACTGAAGCTTTCTTT. The chain employs TRBV15 and TRBJ1-1, with D uncertain. The CDR3 runs to 14 residues. The V gene's germline CDR1 is LNHNV and CDR2 YYDKDF (reference sequence). With 0 bases removed from V and 1 base from J, the gap between germline ends came to 6 bases.

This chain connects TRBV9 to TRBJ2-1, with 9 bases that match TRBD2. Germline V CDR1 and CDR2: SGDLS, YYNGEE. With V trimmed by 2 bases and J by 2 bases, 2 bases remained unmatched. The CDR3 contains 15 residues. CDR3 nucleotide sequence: TGTGCCAGCAGCGTTCTAGCGGGGACCTACAATGAGCAGTTCTTC. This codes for CASSVLAGTYNEQFF.

The CDR3 sequence is CASSPPGRSNTEAFF. In DNA, the CDR3 is TGTGCCAGCAGTCCTCCGGGGCGTTCCAACACTGAAGCTTTCTTT. The chain employs TRBV6-6 and TRBJ1-1; D perhaps matches TRBD1 (5 bases). There are 15 residues in the CDR3. V dropped 5 bases and J dropped 2 bases, with 15 bases sitting between them. Per germline, CDR1 MNHNY and CDR2 SVGAGI (reference sequence).

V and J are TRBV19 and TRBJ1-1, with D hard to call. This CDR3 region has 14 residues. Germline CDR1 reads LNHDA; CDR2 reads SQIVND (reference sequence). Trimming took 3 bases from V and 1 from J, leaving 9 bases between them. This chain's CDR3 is CASSMRQPNTEAFF. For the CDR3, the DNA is TGTGCCAGTAGTATGCGGCAGCCGAACACTGAAGCTTTCTTT.

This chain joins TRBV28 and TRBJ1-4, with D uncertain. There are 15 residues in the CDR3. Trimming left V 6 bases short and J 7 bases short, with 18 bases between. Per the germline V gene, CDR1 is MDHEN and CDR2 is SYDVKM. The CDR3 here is CASRSPPGSGEKLFF. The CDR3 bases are TGTGCCAGCAGGTCGCCTCCGGGTTCTGGTGAAAAACTGTTTTTT.

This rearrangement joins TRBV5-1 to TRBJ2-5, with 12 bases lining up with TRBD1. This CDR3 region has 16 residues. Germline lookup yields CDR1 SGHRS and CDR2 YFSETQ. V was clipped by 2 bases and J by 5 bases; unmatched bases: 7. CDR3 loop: CASSFGGQGARETQYF. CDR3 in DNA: TGCGCCAGCAGCTTTGGGGGACAGGGGGCGCGGGAGACCCAGTACTTC.

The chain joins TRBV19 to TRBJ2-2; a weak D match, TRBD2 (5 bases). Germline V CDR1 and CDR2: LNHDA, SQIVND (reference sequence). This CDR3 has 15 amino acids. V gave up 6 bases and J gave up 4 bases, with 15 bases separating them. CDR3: CASRLGGRATGELFF. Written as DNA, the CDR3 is TGTGCCAGTAGACTAGGAGGCCGTGCCACCGGGGAGCTGTTTTTT.

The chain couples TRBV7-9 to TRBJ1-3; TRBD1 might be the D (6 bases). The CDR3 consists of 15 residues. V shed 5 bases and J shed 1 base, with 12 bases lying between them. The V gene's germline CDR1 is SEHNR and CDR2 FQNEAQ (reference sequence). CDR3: CASSPTGSSGNTIYF. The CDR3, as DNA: TGTGCCAGCAGCCCTACAGGGTCATCTGGAAACACCATATATTTT.

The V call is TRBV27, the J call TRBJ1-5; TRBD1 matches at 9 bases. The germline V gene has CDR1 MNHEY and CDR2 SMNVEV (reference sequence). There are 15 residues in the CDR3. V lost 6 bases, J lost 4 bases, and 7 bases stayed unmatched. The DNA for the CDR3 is TGTGCCAGCAGCCTCGCACAGGGGGCGAATCAGCCCCAGCATTTT. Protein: CASSLAQGANQPQHF.

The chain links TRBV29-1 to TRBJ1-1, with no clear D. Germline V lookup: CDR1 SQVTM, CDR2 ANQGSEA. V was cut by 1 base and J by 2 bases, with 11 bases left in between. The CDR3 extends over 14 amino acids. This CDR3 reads CSVEVYYINTEAFF. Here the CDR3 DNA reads TGCAGCGTTGAAGTATACTATATCAACACTGAAGCTTTCTTT.

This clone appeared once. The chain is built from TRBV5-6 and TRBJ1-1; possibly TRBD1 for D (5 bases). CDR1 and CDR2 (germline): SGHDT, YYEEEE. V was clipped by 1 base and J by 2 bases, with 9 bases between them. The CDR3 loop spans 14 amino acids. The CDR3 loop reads CASSLRGLNTEAFF. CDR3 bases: TGTGCCAGCAGCTTGAGGGGCCTCAACACTGAAGCTTTCTTT.

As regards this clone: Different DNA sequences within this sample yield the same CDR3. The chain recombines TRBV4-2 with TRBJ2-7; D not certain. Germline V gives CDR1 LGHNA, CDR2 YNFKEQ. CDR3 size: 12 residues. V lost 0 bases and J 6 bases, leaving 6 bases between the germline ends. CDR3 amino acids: CASSQDGREQYF. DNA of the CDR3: TGTGCCAGCAGCCAAGATGGGCGCGAGCAGTACTTC.

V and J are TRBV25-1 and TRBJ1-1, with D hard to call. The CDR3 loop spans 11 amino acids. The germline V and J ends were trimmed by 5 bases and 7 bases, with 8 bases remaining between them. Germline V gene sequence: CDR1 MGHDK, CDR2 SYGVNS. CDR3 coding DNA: TGTGCCAGCAGTCTGAGCCGTGAAGCTTTCTTT. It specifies CASSLSREAFF.

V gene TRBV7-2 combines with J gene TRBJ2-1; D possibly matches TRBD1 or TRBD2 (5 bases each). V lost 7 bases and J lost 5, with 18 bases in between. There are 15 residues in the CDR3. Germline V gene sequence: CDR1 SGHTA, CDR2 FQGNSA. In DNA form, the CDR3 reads TGTGCCAGCACCTCGGTTGGGACGCAGCACAATGAGCAGTTCTTC. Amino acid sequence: CASTSVGTQHNEQFF.

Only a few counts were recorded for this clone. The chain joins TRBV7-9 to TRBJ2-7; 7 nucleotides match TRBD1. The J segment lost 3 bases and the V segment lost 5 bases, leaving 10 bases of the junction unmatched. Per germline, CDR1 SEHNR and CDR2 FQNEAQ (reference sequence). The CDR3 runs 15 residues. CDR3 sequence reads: CASSPTGTDNYEQYF. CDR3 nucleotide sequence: TGTGCCAGCAGCCCGACCGGGACAGATAACTACGAGCAGTACTTC.

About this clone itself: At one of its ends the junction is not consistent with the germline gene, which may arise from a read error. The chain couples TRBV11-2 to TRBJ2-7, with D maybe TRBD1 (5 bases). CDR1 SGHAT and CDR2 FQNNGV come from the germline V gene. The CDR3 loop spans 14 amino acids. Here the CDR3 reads CASSLEPTAIYGVF. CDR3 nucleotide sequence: TGTGCCAGCAGCTTAGAGCCGACAGCCATTTATGGTGTATTC.

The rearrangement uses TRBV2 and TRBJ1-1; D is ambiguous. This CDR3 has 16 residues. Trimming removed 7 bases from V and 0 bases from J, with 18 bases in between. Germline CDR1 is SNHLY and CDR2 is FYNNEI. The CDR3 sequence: CASIGVAASLNTEAFF. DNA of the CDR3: TGTGCCAGCATCGGGGTGGCAGCAAGCTTGAACACTGAAGCTTTCTTT.

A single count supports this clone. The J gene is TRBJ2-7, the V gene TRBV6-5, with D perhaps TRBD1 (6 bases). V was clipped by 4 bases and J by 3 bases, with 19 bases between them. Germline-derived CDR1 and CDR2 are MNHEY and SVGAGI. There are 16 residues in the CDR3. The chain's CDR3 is CASSFRRPQGSYEQYF. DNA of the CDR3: TGTGCCAGCAGTTTCCGACGCCCACAGGGTAGCTACGAGCAGTACTTC.

In DNA, the CDR3 is TGTGCCAGCAGCTTAGAGCTACTAGCGGGGCGCTCCTACGAGCAGTACTTC. Translating it yields CASSLELLAGRSYEQYF. This chain links TRBV11-2 with TRBJ2-7, with 10 bases lining up with TRBD2. The V and J ends lost 0 bases and 0 bases, in that order; junction bases with no gene match: 5. Germline values: CDR1 SGHAT, CDR2 FQNNGV. This CDR3 is 17 amino acids long. The full variable domain, its missing parts supplied by reference TRBV11-2 and TRBJ2-7, is EAGVAQSPRYKIIEKRQSVAFWCNPISGHATLYWYQQILGQGPKLLIQFQNNGVVDDSQLPKDRFSAERLKGVDSTLKIQPAKLEDSAVYLCASSLELLAGRSYEQYFGPGTRLTVT.

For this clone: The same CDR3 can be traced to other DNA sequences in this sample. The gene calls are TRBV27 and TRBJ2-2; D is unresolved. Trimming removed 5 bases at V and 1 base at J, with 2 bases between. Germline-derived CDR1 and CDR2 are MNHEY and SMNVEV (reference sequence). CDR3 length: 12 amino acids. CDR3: CASSLNTGELFF. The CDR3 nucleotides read TGTGCCAGCAGTCTGAACACCGGGGAGCTGTTTTTT.

The chain's CDR3 is CASSSGQGSYEQYF. The CDR3 region has the DNA TGTGCCAGTAGTAGCGGACAGGGCTCCTACGAGCAGTACTTC. The chain couples TRBV19 to TRBJ2-7, with TRBD1 matching 8 bases. J lost 0 bases, V lost 4 bases, and 2 bases had no gene match. The CDR3 has 14 residues. CDR1 and CDR2 (germline): LNHDA, SQIVND (reference sequence).